This T cell receptor (beta chain) was sequenced in a study of shared clonotypes between healthy human individuals. Trimming took 4 bases from V and 3 from J, leaving 5 bases between them. This CDR3 region has 12 residues. Germline V gives CDR1 SNHLY, CDR2 FYNNEI. Study conclusions and caveats: An anticipated effect of sequencing depth on clonotype sharing among donors was recognized. Naive CD4 clonotypes were shared across a handful of donors at 4.5% to 6%.

This table comes from immunoSEQ multiplex PCR, and its TCRdb copy is limited to in-frame clones, with some not included. Of under 600,000 clones in the sample, 95% to 97% were seen once. Only Caucasian adults living in Nashville, Tennessee made up the donor group. For this clone: Its antigen is undetermined. Additional DNA sequences in this sample encode the identical CDR3.

This sequence joins TRBV2 and TRBJ2-3; D remains ambiguous. The sample taken for sequencing was naive CD4+ T cells sorted from blood. The subset was: CD45RA+ positively selected. The sequence came from a woman in her thirties in good health. The CDR3 DNA is TGTGCCAGCAGTGTTGGGACAGATACGCAGTATTTT. This gives the protein CASSVGTDTQYF.